The 27 T cell receptor beta chains below come from one sample, sequenced in a study of T cell responses to AZD1222 COVID-19 vaccine. Libraries were prepared by immunoSEQ multiplex PCR; TCRdb keeps only in-frame clonotypes and omits some of them. This table holds approximately 160,000 clones, 90% found once. Source: peripheral blood, taken on day 0 of AZD1222 vaccination. All receptors come from an adult in good health.

J is TRBJ2-6 and V is TRBV4-1, with no clear D. Trimming removed 0 bases at V and 4 bases at J, with 10 bases between. The CDR3 loop spans 16 amino acids. Germline values: CDR1 MGHRA, CDR2 YSYEKL. The CDR3, as DNA: TGCGCCAGCAGCCAAGATAAGGGAACAGGGGCCAACGTCCTGACTTTC. This translates into CASSQDKGTGANVLTF.

The chain combines TRBV6-5 with TRBJ2-7, with 8 bases that match TRBD1. The CDR3 is 15 amino acids. The germline gives CDR1 MNHEY, CDR2 SVGAGI. V dropped 6 bases and J dropped 5; count of bases not matched to a gene: 12. The CDR3: CASSLTGGVGHEQYF. CDR3 nucleotide sequence: TGTGCCAGCAGCCTAACAGGGGGTGTTGGTCACGAGCAGTACTTC.

This clone was detected once. V usage is TRBV13 and J usage is TRBJ2-5; weak D call: TRBD1 (6 bases). Trimming stripped 5 bases from V and 4 bases from J, with 8 bases between. The CDR3 runs to 12 residues. In germline, CDR1 is PRHDT, CDR2 FYEKMQ (reference sequence). The CDR3 sequence: CASSLRGETQYF. The CDR3 nucleotides are TGTGCCAGCAGCCTCAGGGGAGAGACCCAGTACTTC.

V gene TRBV3-1 (or the pseudogene TRBV3-2) combines with J gene TRBJ1-1; no reliable D call. Germline loops: CDR1 LGHDT, CDR2 YNNKEL (reference sequence). The CDR3 covers 14 residues. Between the trimmed V and J ends, which lost 0 bases and 5 bases, there was a span of 10 bases. CDR3 bases: TGTGCCAGCAGCCAAGATGGTCGGCAAACTGAAGCTTTCTTT. Translating it yields CASSQDGRQTEAFF.

The chain joins TRBV30 to TRBJ1-2; D is uncertain. CDR1 is GTSNPN, CDR2 SVGIG, per germline (reference sequence). The V end lost 0 bases, the J end lost 2 bases, and 10 bases lay between the germline ends. The CDR3 covers 14 residues. CDR3 protein: CAWSVVQGNYGYTF. The CDR3 DNA sequence: TGTGCCTGGAGTGTTGTACAAGGGAACTATGGCTACACCTTC. The full variable domain, its missing parts supplied by reference TRBV30 and TRBJ1-2, is SQTIHQWPATLVQPVGSPLSLECTVEGTSNPNLYWYRQAAGRGLQLLFYSVGIGQISSEVPQNLSASRPQDRQFILSSKKLLLSDSGFYLCAWSVVQGNYGYTFGSGTRLTVV.

CDR3 amino acids: CAWTDRGTANEKLFF. CDR3 in DNA: TGTGCCTGGACCGACCGCGGAACGGCTAATGAAAAACTGTTTTTT. V is TRBV30 and J is TRBJ1-4; D call uncertain. The germline V gene has CDR1 GTSNPN and CDR2 SVGIG (reference sequence). V lost 4 bases, J lost 3 bases, and 15 bases lay in between. This CDR3 has 15 amino acids.

The J gene is TRBJ1-5, the V gene TRBV4-2; 8 bases are shared with TRBD1. V lost 3 bases and J lost 7; bases outside the gene matches: 5. CDR1 is LGHNA, CDR2 YNFKEQ, per germline. This CDR3 is 14 amino acids long. The CDR3 nucleotides are TGTGCCAGCAGCCAGGGCTCAGGGGGCCAGCCCCAGCATTTT. It translates to CASSQGSGGQPQHF.

The chain has TRBV27 and TRBJ1-6; maybe TRBD1 (6 bases). CDR1 MNHEY and CDR2 SMNVEV come from the germline V gene (reference sequence). CDR3 length: 13 amino acids. Trimming removed 5 bases at V and 13 bases at J, with 15 bases between. The CDR3 loop reads CASSPQQTGPLHF. The CDR3 DNA follows: TGTGCCAGCAGTCCACAACAGACAGGTCCCCTCCACTTT.

The DNA of the CDR3 is TGTGCCAGTATGGTCGGGGCAGAGCGGGCTTCCGGGGGCTACACCTTC. Translated, it gives CASMVGAERASGGYTF. V usage is TRBV19 and J usage is TRBJ1-2, with D possibly TRBD1 on 5 matching bases. This CDR3 comprises 16 residues. Germline CDR1 is LNHDA and CDR2 is SQIVND (reference sequence). Trimming pared 7 bases from V and 8 bases from J, leaving 26 bases between.

The gene calls are TRBV5-1 and TRBJ1-1, with TRBD1 matching 9 bases. Germline V CDR1 and CDR2: SGHRS, YFSETQ. V was clipped by 3 bases and J by 11 bases; unmatched bases: 11. The length of the CDR3 is 14 residues. The CDR3 coding sequence is TGCGCCAGCAGCTCTGGGGACAGGGTCGGACACGCTTTCTTT. It yields the protein CASSSGDRVGHAFF.

This clone was found a few times. This rearrangement joins TRBV11-1 to TRBJ2-1, with D tentatively TRBD1 (6 bases). CDR1 SGHAT and CDR2 FQDESV come from the germline V gene (reference sequence). The CDR3 sequence is 14 residues long. V was trimmed by 7 bases and J by 8 bases, leaving 18 bases between them. The CDR3 reads CASIKSQGSYEQFF. CDR3 DNA sequence: TGTGCCAGCATCAAATCACAGGGTAGCTATGAGCAGTTCTTC.

This clone was counted between two and nine times. The rearrangement joins TRBV23-1 to TRBJ1-5, with D perhaps matching TRBD1 (6 bases). TRBV23-1 has ORF status, its function being uncertain. The CDR3 spans 18 residues. Trimming cost V 0 bases and J 2 bases, with 17 bases left between them. The CDR3, as DNA: TGCGCCAGCAGTCAATCGTCTGGGGCGGACAGACGCAATCAGCCCCAGCATTTT. The encoded protein is CASSQSSGADRRNQPQHF.

The V and J genes are TRBV2 and TRBJ1-1; maybe TRBD1 (5 bases). Per the germline V gene, CDR1 is SNHLY and CDR2 is FYNNEI. This CDR3 is 11 amino acids long. The germline V and J ends were trimmed by 3 bases and 10 bases, with 9 bases remaining between them. CDR3 nucleotides: TGTGCCAGCAGTGAGCAGGGCTTAGCTTTCTTT. It encodes CASSEQGLAFF.

Only one count was recorded for this clone. This rearrangement joins TRBV5-6 to TRBJ2-2; D perhaps matches TRBD1 (6 bases). Germline V gene data show CDR1 as SGHDT and CDR2 as YYEEEE. Trimming stripped 0 bases from V and 9 bases from J, with 12 bases between. The CDR3 runs 14 residues. As DNA, the CDR3 is TGTGCCAGCAGCTTGGGGCAGGGGAACAGGGAGCTGTTTTTT. Its translation: CASSLGQGNRELFF.

This clone was detected once. V usage is TRBV9 and J usage is TRBJ1-4; 10 bases match TRBD1. Germline loops: CDR1 SGDLS, CDR2 YYNGEE. The CDR3 totals 18 residues. The V gene end was trimmed by 1 base and the J gene end by 6 bases; junction bases not matched to a gene: 12. The CDR3 DNA follows: TGTGCCAGCAGCGTACACGGACAGGGGGGGCCGGTGGATGAAAAACTGTTTTTT. Protein sequence: CASSVHGQGGPVDEKLFF.

This clone came up once. The chain carries TRBV5-8 and TRBJ2-1; D is perhaps TRBD1 (5 bases). The length of the CDR3 is 12 residues. The V end was cut by 6 bases, the J end by 7 bases, with 11 bases between. CDR1 SGHTS and CDR2 YDEGEE come from the germline V gene. CDR3 region: CASTRVGNEQFF. Here the CDR3 DNA reads TGTGCCAGCACCAGGGTGGGGAATGAGCAGTTCTTC.

The rearrangement joins TRBV7-9 to TRBJ2-3; D uncertain. The CDR3 is made up of 13 amino acids. Per germline, CDR1 SEHNR and CDR2 FQNEAQ (reference sequence). V lost 1 base to trimming and J lost 0 bases, with 2 bases between them. The CDR3 DNA reads as TGTGCCAGCAGCTTAGGGAGCACAGATACGCAGTATTTT. It is translated as CASSLGSTDTQYF. Filled out from reference TRBV7-9 and TRBJ2-3, the complete variable domain reads DTGVSQNPRHKITKRGQNVTFRCDPISEHNRLYWYRQTLGQGPEFLTYFQNEAQLEKSRLLSDRFSAERPKGSFSTLEIQRTEQGDSAMYLCASSLGSTDTQYFGPGTRLTVL.

CDR3 sequence reads: CAWNSGSAVNTEAFF. CDR3 DNA: TGTGCCTGGAACTCCGGGTCGGCGGTGAACACTGAAGCTTTCTTT. V usage is TRBV30 and J usage is TRBJ1-1; no clear D gene. V was trimmed by 4 bases and J by 0 bases, leaving 15 bases between them. The CDR3 extends over 15 amino acids. Per the germline V gene, CDR1 is GTSNPN and CDR2 is SVGIG (reference sequence).

This clone was recorded only once. CDR3: CASSMPGGGETQYF. In DNA, the CDR3 is TGTGCCAGCAGTATGCCGGGAGGGGGGGAGACCCAGTACTTC. The chain has TRBV6-5 and TRBJ2-5, with TRBD2 matching 8 bases. The CDR3 runs 14 residues. Germline CDR1 and CDR2: MNHEY and SVGAGI. V was clipped by 5 bases and J by 5 bases; unmatched bases: 7.

Of note for this clone: The junction departs from germline at one end; a sequencing error may be responsible. V usage is TRBV6-2 or TRBV6-3 and J usage is TRBJ2-5; no firm D call. The CDR3 contains 11 residues. Germline lookup yields CDR1 MNHEY and CDR2 SVGEGT. CDR3 DNA: TGTGCCAGCAGTTACCATGAGACCCAGTACTTC. The encoded protein is CASSYHETQYF.

This clone was observed a single time. The V call is TRBV5-5, the J call TRBJ2-5; 8 bases align to TRBD1. Unmatched junction bases numbered 6, after V lost 4 bases and J lost 4 bases. CDR1 SGHKS and CDR2 YYEKEE come from the germline V gene (reference sequence). This CDR3 is built from 14 residues. For the CDR3, the DNA is TGTGCCAGCAGCGGGGGACAGGTCTTAGAGACCCAGTACTTC. It encodes CASSGGQVLETQYF.

This clone is a singleton in its sample. The chain employs TRBV27 and TRBJ1-3; D unclear. CDR3 length: 13 residues. The germline V and J ends were trimmed by 2 bases and 7 bases, with 9 bases remaining between them. In germline, CDR1 is MNHEY, CDR2 SMNVEV (reference sequence). CDR3 nucleotide sequence: TGTGCCAGCAGTTTAAGGCCCCATAACACCATATATTTT. Translating gives CASSLRPHNTIYF.

CDR3 nucleotides: TGTGCCAGTAGTATTGCGGGGGAGGGAGAGACCCAGTACTTC. Protein product: CASSIAGEGETQYF. The rearrangement joins TRBV19 to TRBJ2-5; 7 bases agree with TRBD2. CDR1 is LNHDA and CDR2 is SQIVND in the germline V gene (reference sequence). CDR3 length: 14 amino acids. The ends lost 3 bases at V and 4 bases at J; junction bases unmatched: 5. The full variable domain, rest sourced from reference TRBV19 and TRBJ2-5, is DGGITQSPKYLFRKEGQNVTLSCEQNLNHDAMYWYRQDPGQGLRLIYYSQIVNDFQKGDIAEGYSVSREKKESFPLTVTSAQKNPTAFYLCASSIAGEGETQYFGPGTRLLVL.

This rearrangement joins TRBV7-2 to TRBJ1-2; D is ambiguous. Trimming took 5 bases from V and 8 from J, leaving 15 bases between them. This CDR3 has 13 residues. Per the germline V gene, CDR1 is SGHTA and CDR2 is FQGNSA. The chain's CDR3 is CASSPGSTRGYTF. The CDR3 DNA follows: TGTGCCAGCAGCCCCGGCTCGACCCGCGGCTACACCTTC.

The V call is TRBV7-8, the J call TRBJ1-6; D possibly corresponds to TRBD1 (5 bases). CDR1 SGHVS and CDR2 FQNEAQ come from the germline V gene. The V gene lost 4 bases and the J gene lost 10 bases, with 26 bases spanning the gap. This CDR3 has 18 residues. This CDR3 is CASSSRGAGTPSRSPLHF. In nucleotides, the CDR3 is TGTGCCAGCAGCTCCCGTGGGGCCGGTACCCCTTCGAGGTCACCCCTCCACTTT.

The J gene is TRBJ1-2, the V gene TRBV4-3; the D gene is possibly TRBD1 (5 bases). From germline, CDR1 is LGHNA and CDR2 YSLEER. This CDR3 has 14 residues. Trimming took off 4 bases at V and 2 bases at J, with 11 bases between the two ends. The CDR3 DNA reads as TGCGCCAGCAGCCTCAGCAGGGCCAACTATGGCTACACCTTC. It translates to CASSLSRANYGYTF.

This clone appeared a few times. The chain joins TRBV12-3 or TRBV12-4 to TRBJ2-7; D is unresolved. Trimming left V 2 bases short and J 7 bases short, with 9 bases between. The CDR3 totals 12 residues. This CDR3 reads CASSLISWEQYF. CDR3 DNA sequence: TGTGCCAGCAGTTTAATCTCCTGGGAGCAGTACTTC.